Listed here are 20 T cell receptor beta chains from one sample, sequenced in a study of shared clonotypes between healthy human individuals. Assay used: immunoSEQ multiplex PCR; TCRdb lists only in-frame clones, some missing. The table lists more than 2,000,000 clones, about 92% of them singletons. The sequenced material came from naive CD4+ T cells sorted from blood. Indicated subset: CD45RA+ positively selected. These receptors originate from a man younger than 30 in good health.

V and J are TRBV25-1 and TRBJ2-3; D might be TRBD1 (6 bases). V gave up 0 bases and J gave up 2 bases, with 9 bases separating them. The CDR3 contains 15 residues. Germline CDR1 reads MGHDK; CDR2 reads SYGVNS. The CDR3 DNA follows: TGTGCCAGCAGTGAATATAAGGGGGACACAGATACGCAGTATTTT. Translated, it gives CASSEYKGDTDTQYF. Based on the CDR3 plus reference TRBV25-1 and TRBJ2-3, the full variable domain is EADIYQTPRYLVIGTGKKITLECSQTMGHDKMYWYQQDPGMELHLIHYSYGVNSTEKGDLSSESTVSRIRTEHFPLTLESARPSHTSQYLCASSEYKGDTDTQYFGPGTRLTVL.

This clone turned up a few times. The chain links TRBV27 to TRBJ2-5, with 12 bases matching TRBD2. Trimming took 5 bases from V and 1 from J; bases not matched to a gene: 5. The CDR3 spans 16 residues. The germline CDR1 and CDR2 sequences are MNHEY and SMNVEV (reference sequence). The CDR3 DNA sequence: TGTGCCAGCAGTCTGGGACTAGCGGGCCCCCAAGAGACCCAGTACTTC. Translated: CASSLGLAGPQETQYF.

This clone was counted between two and nine times. V gene TRBV14 combines with J gene TRBJ1-1; no definite D call. Looked up from germline, CDR1 is SGHDN and CDR2 is FVKESK. The CDR3 length is 15 residues. Between the trimmed V and J ends, which lost 3 bases and 4 bases, there was a span of 15 bases. The CDR3 DNA follows: TGTGCCAGCAGCCACTCCGCAGTTATAGGCACTGAAGCTTTCTTT. Amino acid sequence: CASSHSAVIGTEAFF. The whole variable domain, filled in from reference TRBV14 and TRBJ1-1, reads EAGVTQFPSHSVIEKGQTVTLRCDPISGHDNLYWYRRVMGKEIKFLLHFVKESKQDESGMPNNRFLAERTGGTYSTLKVQPAELEDSGVYFCASSHSAVIGTEAFFGQGTRLTVV.

CDR3 sequence (DNA): TGTGCCAGCAGTCAAAACCGACAGGGGATCTACGAGCAGTACTTC. Translating it yields CASSQNRQGIYEQYF. The genes are TRBV27 and TRBJ2-7, with TRBD1 identical over 8 bases. This CDR3 is 15 amino acids long. The V and J ends lost 5 bases and 3 bases, in that order; junction bases with no gene match: 9. In germline, CDR1 is MNHEY, CDR2 SMNVEV (reference sequence).

V usage is TRBV2 and J usage is TRBJ2-5; tentatively, D is TRBD1 or TRBD2 (5 bases each). The length of the CDR3 is 13 residues. The V gene lost 7 bases and the J gene lost 5 bases, with 14 bases spanning the gap. Germline CDR1 reads SNHLY; CDR2 reads FYNNEI. The CDR3 nucleotides read TGTGCCAGCAAAGGGACCCCGGGGGAGACCCAGTACTTC. Translated, it gives CASKGTPGETQYF.

Comment on this clone: Other DNA sequences in this sample translate to the same CDR3. Here the CDR3 reads CASSVVNPGEQYF. The CDR3 nucleotides are TGTGCCAGCAGTGTGGTTAATCCCGGCGAGCAGTACTTC. J is TRBJ2-7 and V is TRBV25-1, with unresolved D. This CDR3 is built from 13 residues. With 4 bases removed from V and 6 bases from J, the gap between germline ends came to 13 bases. The germline V gene has CDR1 MGHDK and CDR2 SYGVNS.

This clone was counted once. The chain uses TRBV15 and TRBJ1-2; 7 nucleotides align to TRBD1. The CDR3 is 15 residues long. Germline CDR1 and CDR2: LNHNV and YYDKDF (reference sequence). The V segment lost 0 bases and the J segment 6 bases; nucleotides outside the gene matches: 7. The CDR3 loop is CATSRERGRKDGYTF. CDR3 nucleotides: TGTGCCACCAGCAGAGAGAGGGGGCGAAAGGATGGCTACACCTTC.

CDR3 in amino acids: CASSLSRVAGNTIYF. Written as DNA, the CDR3 is TGTGCCAGCAGTCTTAGTAGGGTTGCGGGAAACACCATATATTTT. This chain joins TRBV7-8 and TRBJ1-3; D gene uncertain. The germline gives CDR1 SGHVS, CDR2 FQNEAQ. Trimming stripped 6 bases from V and 4 bases from J, with 16 bases between. CDR3 size: 15 residues.

The chain combines TRBV30 with TRBJ2-2, with D perhaps matching TRBD1 or TRBD2 (5 bases each). The CDR3 is 16 amino acids. Germline-derived CDR1 and CDR2 are GTSNPN and SVGIG (reference sequence). The germline V and J ends were trimmed by 0 bases and 4 bases, with 15 bases remaining between them. The CDR3 DNA reads as TGTGCCTGGAGTGTACGAGGGACCGCGACCACCGGGGAGCTGTTTTTT. Translated: CAWSVRGTATTGELFF. The variable domain in full, completed from reference TRBV30 and TRBJ2-2, reads SQTIHQWPATLVQPVGSPLSLECTVEGTSNPNLYWYRQAAGRGLQLLFYSVGIGQISSEVPQNLSASRPQDRQFILSSKKLLLSDSGFYLCAWSVRGTATTGELFFGEGSRLTVL.

V is TRBV6-8 and J is TRBJ1-6; the D gene is possibly TRBD1 (5 bases). Trimming cost V 9 bases and J 4 bases, with 16 bases left between them. Germline CDR1 MNHGY, CDR2 SAAAGT. This CDR3 contains 15 residues. The CDR3 here is CASFVGGEYNSPLHF. The CDR3 coding sequence is TGTGCCAGTTTTGTGGGGGGAGAGTATAATTCACCCCTCCACTTT.

Notes on this clone: The sample carries other DNA sequences with the same CDR3. CDR3 residues: CASSWGQGYEQYF. The CDR3 DNA reads as TGTGCCAGCAGTTGGGGGCAGGGATACGAGCAGTACTTC. The chain has TRBV28 and TRBJ2-7; D possibly corresponds to TRBD1 (6 bases). Germline CDR1 reads MDHEN; CDR2 reads SYDVKM. V lost 4 bases and J 4 bases, leaving 11 bases between the germline ends. The CDR3 contains 13 residues.

This rearrangement joins TRBV9 to TRBJ1-4; 7 bases are a match to TRBD1. Germline lookup yields CDR1 SGDLS and CDR2 YYNGEE. V dropped 3 bases and J dropped 11; count of bases not matched to a gene: 10. This CDR3 is built from 14 residues. The CDR3 here is CASSAQPETGKLFF. CDR3 in DNA: TGTGCCAGCAGCGCGCAACCCGAGACAGGGAAACTGTTTTTT. Using reference TRBV9 and TRBJ1-4 for the parts outside the CDR3, the full variable domain is DSGVTQTPKHLITATGQRVTLRCSPRSGDLSVYWYQQSLDQGLQFLIQYYNGEERAKGNILERFSAQQFPDLHSELNLSSLELGDSALYFCASSAQPETGKLFFGSGTQLSVL.

J is TRBJ1-5 and V is TRBV7-2; TRBD1 is a possible D gene (5 bases). V was cut by 4 bases and J by 6 bases, with 10 bases left in between. The germline V gene encodes CDR1 SGHTA and CDR2 FQGNSA. The CDR3 has 13 amino acids. CDR3 coding DNA: TGTGCCAGCAGCTCCTTCAGGGCTCAGCCCCAGCATTTT. It is translated as CASSSFRAQPQHF.

The chain recombines TRBV7-6 with TRBJ2-7; 7 bases map to TRBD1. Germline lookup yields CDR1 SGHVS and CDR2 FNYEAQ. This CDR3 region has 15 residues. Trimming at V came to 5 bases and at J to 2 bases, leaving 9 bases not matched to a gene. This CDR3 reads CASSPLQGSTYEQYF. The CDR3, as DNA: TGTGCCAGCAGCCCTTTACAGGGGTCAACCTACGAGCAGTACTTC.

V gene TRBV18 combines with J gene TRBJ2-1; perhaps TRBD2 as D (5 bases). Trimming shortened V by 1 base and J by 5 bases, and 9 bases separated the two germline ends. The CDR3 runs to 14 residues. CDR1 is KGHSH and CDR2 is LQKENI in the germline V gene. The CDR3 protein is CASSPQRQDNEQFF. In DNA form, the CDR3 reads TGTGCCAGCTCACCACAGCGGCAAGACAATGAGCAGTTCTTC.

The CDR3 DNA follows: TGTGCCAGCTCACAATCCCGACAGGGGGCCGGAAACACCATATATTTT. It encodes CASSQSRQGAGNTIYF. The chain links TRBV18 to TRBJ1-3; 10 bases match TRBD1. Germline-derived CDR1 and CDR2 are KGHSH and LQKENI. The ends lost 4 bases at V and 4 bases at J; junction bases unmatched: 7. The CDR3 runs 16 residues.

This clone came up a few times. The chain carries TRBV30 and TRBJ1-1, with 9 bases matching TRBD1. V dropped 4 bases and J dropped 0; count of bases not matched to a gene: 6. Germline CDR1 is GTSNPN and CDR2 is SVGIG (reference sequence). CDR3 size: 15 residues. In DNA form, the CDR3 reads TGTGCCTGGACCCACCGGGACAGGGTGAACACTGAAGCTTTCTTT. Amino acid sequence: CAWTHRDRVNTEAFF.

Concerning this clone: One end of the junction does not line up with germline, which may come from a read error. CDR3 residues: CASSLGTTSDRGWEYEQYF. The DNA of the CDR3 is TGTGCTAGCAGCTTGGGAACGACCTCTGACAGGGGCTGGGAATACGAGCAGTACTTC. This chain joins TRBV7-7 and TRBJ2-7, with TRBD1 identical over 8 bases. CDR1 and CDR2 from the germline V gene are SSHAT and FNYEAQ (reference sequence). CDR3 length: 19 amino acids.

As concerns this clone: The same CDR3 can be traced to other DNA sequences in this sample. V and J are TRBV18 and TRBJ2-3; 11 bases are a match to TRBD2. Germline loops: CDR1 KGHSH, CDR2 LQKENI. CDR3 length: 16 amino acids. J was trimmed by 3 bases and V by 0 bases; bases with no gene match: 2. The CDR3 is CASSPPTSGNTDTQYF. The CDR3 region has the DNA TGTGCCAGCTCACCACCGACTAGCGGGAATACAGATACGCAGTATTTT.

This chain joins TRBV18 and TRBJ2-7, with D maybe TRBD1 (5 bases). Trimming took off 2 bases at V and 6 bases at J, with 17 bases between the two ends. CDR3 size: 15 residues. Germline values: CDR1 KGHSH, CDR2 LQKENI. In DNA, the CDR3 is TGTGCCAGCTCACCAGGGGCTACTAAAAATTTCGAGCAGTACTTC. Its translation: CASSPGATKNFEQYF.